The 27 T cell receptor beta chains listed next were all sequenced from one sample in a study of blood T cell repertoires in COVID-19. The assay was immunoSEQ multiplex PCR, and TCRdb's table has in-frame clones only and misses some. The top ten hold just under 6.5% of the sample, which has a few hundred thousand clones, about 87% seen once. Sequencing input: peripheral blood. The receptor set was obtained from a woman between 50 and 59 years old with COVID-19, enrolled during active disease.

V and J are TRBV6-4 and TRBJ1-2; 7 nucleotides agree with TRBD1. The J segment lost 7 bases and the V segment lost 7 bases, leaving 3 bases of the junction unmatched. This CDR3 has 11 amino acids. The germline gives CDR1 MRHNA, CDR2 SNTAGT. In DNA, the CDR3 is TGTGCCAGCACTTCAGGGGGTGGCTACACCTTC. It yields the protein CASTSGGGYTF.

The CDR3 nucleotides are TGCGCCAGCAGTGTGTACGCGCTGAGCGTTCCTCCCTACGAGCAGTACTTC. Its protein is CASSVYALSVPPYEQYF. This chain uses TRBV10-1 with TRBJ2-7; D not certain. The CDR3 contains 17 residues. Trimming left V 4 bases short and J 2 bases short, with 21 bases between. Germline assignment: CDR1 WNHNN and CDR2 SYGVQD (reference sequence).

V is TRBV7-9 and J is TRBJ2-1, with 9 nucleotides matching TRBD1. The CDR3 consists of 14 residues. Germline CDR1 is SEHNR and CDR2 is FQNEAQ (reference sequence). With 11 bases clipped from V and 5 bases from J, the junction kept 10 bases outside the gene matches. CDR3 in amino acids: CAYRGTGTNNEQFF. In nucleotides, the CDR3 is TGTGCCTACCGCGGGACAGGGACTAACAATGAGCAGTTCTTC. The full variable domain, rest sourced from reference TRBV7-9 and TRBJ2-1, is DTGVSQNPRHKITKRGQNVTFRCDPISEHNRLYWYRQTLGQGPEFLTYFQNEAQLEKSRLLSDRFSAERPKGSFSTLEIQRTEQGDSAMYLCAYRGTGTNNEQFFGPGTRLTVL.

This rearrangement joins TRBV2 to TRBJ2-7; a possible D gene is TRBD1 (5 bases). Trimming shortened V by 7 bases and J by 0 bases, and 13 bases separated the two germline ends. This CDR3 is 14 amino acids long. CDR1 and CDR2 (germline): SNHLY, FYNNEI. CDR3 sequence reads: CASTYLQDSYEQYF. Here the CDR3 DNA reads TGTGCCAGCACCTACCTACAGGACTCCTACGAGCAGTACTTC.

The chain couples TRBV5-1 to TRBJ2-3, with 9 bases aligning to TRBD2. Trimming took 4 bases from V and 0 from J; bases not matched to a gene: 9. Germline CDR1 is SGHRS and CDR2 is YFSETQ. The CDR3 totals 17 residues. CDR3 in amino acids: CASSATLTSGSTDTQYF. As DNA, the CDR3 is TGCGCCAGCAGCGCAACACTGACTAGCGGTAGCACAGATACGCAGTATTTT.

This chain uses TRBV3-1 (or the pseudogene TRBV3-2) with TRBJ2-1; 8 positions match TRBD2. The length of the CDR3 is 15 residues. The V segment lost 1 base and the J segment 8 bases; nucleotides outside the gene matches: 7. CDR1 and CDR2 from the germline V gene are LGHDT and YNNKEL (reference sequence). The DNA of the CDR3 is TGTGCCAGCAGCCAAGCCGGGAGGGCTGCCTATGAGCAGTTCTTC. Amino acids: CASSQAGRAAYEQFF.

V and J are TRBV2 and TRBJ2-7; 7 bases are a match to TRBD1. J gave up 1 base and V 4 bases, and 7 bases lay outside the gene matches. CDR1 and CDR2 (germline): SNHLY, FYNNEI. The CDR3 contains 15 residues. Written as DNA, the CDR3 is TGTGCCAGCAGTGTATCGTCGGGACAGTCCTACGAGCAGTACTTC. Its protein product is CASSVSSGQSYEQYF.

The CDR3: CASSPRTGGGYEQYF. DNA for the CDR3: TGTGCCAGTAGTCCCCGGACAGGAGGGGGCTACGAGCAGTACTTC. The rearrangement uses TRBV19 and TRBJ2-7; D may be TRBD1 (7 bases). The V end lost 5 bases, the J end lost 3 bases, and 17 bases lay between the germline ends. Germline V CDR1 and CDR2: LNHDA, SQIVND (reference sequence). This CDR3 is built from 15 residues. Variable domain in full (rest from reference TRBV19 and TRBJ2-7): DGGITQSPKYLFRKEGQNVTLSCEQNLNHDAMYWYRQDPGQGLRLIYYSQIVNDFQKGDIAEGYSVSREKKESFPLTVTSAQKNPTAFYLCASSPRTGGGYEQYFGPGTRLTVT.

The J gene is TRBJ1-4, the V gene TRBV20-1, with D tentatively TRBD1 (6 bases). The V end lost 1 base, the J end lost 10 bases, and 7 bases lay between the germline ends. The CDR3 is made up of 11 amino acids. CDR1 DFQATT and CDR2 SNEGSKA come from the germline V gene (reference sequence). CDR3 nucleotides: TGCAGTGCTAGAGTACAGGGAAAACTGTTTTTT. Amino acid sequence: CSARVQGKLFF.

The V gene is TRBV3-1 (or the pseudogene TRBV3-2), the J gene TRBJ2-7; 11 bases line up with TRBD2. V dropped 4 bases and J dropped 5; count of bases not matched to a gene: 10. This CDR3 has 16 residues. Germline CDR1 and CDR2: LGHDT and YNNKEL (reference sequence). CDR3 loop: CASSPWASGGRDEQYF. The CDR3 DNA reads TGTGCCAGCAGCCCCTGGGCTAGCGGGGGGCGTGACGAGCAGTACTTC.

V gene TRBV3-1 (or the pseudogene TRBV3-2) combines with J gene TRBJ2-3, with D tentatively TRBD1 (5 bases). The CDR3 contains 15 residues. Germline V gene data show CDR1 as LGHDT and CDR2 as YNNKEL (reference sequence). The V end was cut by 4 bases, the J end by 1 base, with 12 bases between. CDR3: CASSLRQYRTDTQYF. DNA of the CDR3: TGTGCCAGCAGCCTTCGACAGTATCGCACAGATACGCAGTATTTT.

The chain is built from TRBV15 and TRBJ2-1; 11 nucleotides match TRBD2. The CDR3 extends over 17 amino acids. Germline V gene sequence: CDR1 LNHNV, CDR2 YYDKDF (reference sequence). Trimming removed 1 base from V and 8 bases from J; junction bases left unmatched: 10. CDR3 sequence reads: CATSRGIAGGREDEQFF. As DNA, the CDR3 is TGTGCCACCAGCAGAGGGATAGCGGGAGGGCGGGAAGATGAGCAGTTCTTC.

This chain joins TRBV6-5 and TRBJ2-7; possible D gene TRBD1, 5 bases. There are 13 residues in the CDR3. The germline V and J ends were trimmed by 9 bases and 2 bases, with 14 bases remaining between them. CDR1 MNHEY and CDR2 SVGAGI come from the germline V gene. The CDR3 sequence: CASYRNPAYEQYF. DNA of the CDR3: TGTGCCAGTTACAGGAACCCTGCCTACGAGCAGTACTTC.

The chain employs TRBV6-5 and TRBJ2-1; 10 bases line up with TRBD2. Trimming at V came to 4 bases and at J to 3 bases, leaving 6 bases not matched to a gene. CDR1 and CDR2 (germline): MNHEY, SVGAGI. This CDR3 is 16 amino acids long. Here the CDR3 reads CASSSSGRALYNEQFF. In DNA form, the CDR3 reads TGTGCCAGCAGTTCGAGCGGGAGGGCCCTCTACAATGAGCAGTTCTTC.

This chain uses TRBV29-1 with TRBJ2-2; D might be TRBD2 (6 bases). This CDR3 has 13 residues. V was clipped by 6 bases and J by 5 bases, with 13 bases between them. The germline V gene has CDR1 SQVTM and CDR2 ANQGSEA. CDR3 coding DNA: TGCAGCGTCAGCCCAGCGGGTACCGGGGAGCTGTTTTTT. Its protein product is CSVSPAGTGELFF.

V and J are TRBV5-1 and TRBJ1-3, with TRBD1 matching 7 bases. Germline CDR1 SGHRS, CDR2 YFSETQ. CDR3 length: 14 residues. V shed 5 bases and J 1 base; nucleotides not matched to a gene: 3. The CDR3 DNA reads TGCGCCAGCAGACAGACAGGGTCTGGAAACACCATATATTTT. Translating it yields CASRQTGSGNTIYF.

This chain links TRBV30 with TRBJ2-1, with TRBD2 matching 8 bases. CDR3 length: 16 amino acids. Germline CDR1 is GTSNPN and CDR2 is SVGIG (reference sequence). V was clipped by 3 bases and J by 2 bases; unmatched bases: 9. CDR3: CAWRPPGLGAYNEQFF. CDR3 sequence (DNA): TGTGCCTGGAGACCCCCGGGACTAGGGGCCTACAATGAGCAGTTCTTC.

This chain links TRBV27 with TRBJ1-4; possible D gene TRBD1, 6 bases. The CDR3 covers 12 residues. Trimming took off 6 bases at V and 8 bases at J, with 10 bases between the two ends. Germline assignment: CDR1 MNHEY and CDR2 SMNVEV (reference sequence). In nucleotides, the CDR3 is TGTGCCAGCAGACAGGGTGGAGAAAAACTGTTTTTT. The encoded protein is CASRQGGEKLFF.

This chain joins TRBV7-2 and TRBJ2-3, with 9 nucleotides matching TRBD1. The CDR3 runs to 17 residues. J lost 6 bases, V lost 5 bases, and 15 bases had no gene match. Per the germline V gene, CDR1 is SGHTA and CDR2 is FQGNSA. This CDR3 is CASSPNQGQGLWDTQYF. The CDR3 DNA sequence: TGTGCCAGCAGCCCCAACCAAGGACAGGGGCTGTGGGATACGCAGTATTTT. The full variable domain, with the rest looked up from reference TRBV7-2 and TRBJ2-3, is GAGVSQSPSNKVTEKGKDVELRCDPISGHTALYWYRQSLGQGLEFLIYFQGNSAPDKSGLPSDRFSAERTGGSVSTLTIQRTQQEDSAVYLCASSPNQGQGLWDTQYFGPGTRLTVL.

The chain joins TRBV6-1 to TRBJ2-7, with 15 bases lining up with TRBD2. After removal of 1 base from V and 4 bases from J, the junction contained 2 bases not matched to a gene. Germline lookup yields CDR1 MNHNS and CDR2 SASEGT. The CDR3 totals 16 residues. The CDR3 here is CASSEVGLAGGYEQYF. The CDR3 DNA reads TGTGCCAGCAGTGAAGTCGGACTAGCGGGAGGGTACGAGCAGTACTTC.

The chain uses TRBV5-1 and TRBJ2-7; TRBD1 matches 10 bases. This CDR3 has 15 residues. From germline, CDR1 is SGHRS and CDR2 YFSETQ. Losses at the gene ends were 3 bases for V and 2 bases for J; bases not matched to a gene: 5. The CDR3 loop is CASSSGQGSTYEQYF. In nucleotides, the CDR3 is TGCGCCAGCAGCTCGGGACAGGGGTCGACCTACGAGCAGTACTTC. The entire variable domain, with the rest obtained from reference TRBV5-1 and TRBJ2-7, is as follows: KAGVTQTPRYLIKTRGQQVTLSCSPISGHRSVSWYQQTPGQGLQFLFEYFSETQRNKGNFPGRFSGRQFSNSRSEMNVSTLELGDSALYLCASSSGQGSTYEQYFGPGTRLTVT.

The chain combines TRBV9 with TRBJ2-1; TRBD1 might be the D (6 bases). The CDR3 extends over 13 amino acids. Germline lookup yields CDR1 SGDLS and CDR2 YYNGEE. Deletions cut 7 bases from V and 6 bases from J, with 14 bases between. CDR3 amino acids: CASLGANSNEQFF. The CDR3 DNA reads TGTGCCAGCCTGGGGGCGAACTCCAATGAGCAGTTCTTC.

V usage is TRBV6-5 and J usage is TRBJ2-7; the D gene is possibly TRBD1 (6 bases). The V end was cut by 7 bases, the J end by 2 bases, with 15 bases between. This CDR3 spans 14 amino acids. The V gene's germline CDR1 is MNHEY and CDR2 SVGAGI. The CDR3 reads CASMTGPSAYEQYF. The CDR3 DNA reads TGTGCCAGCATGACAGGCCCCTCAGCCTACGAGCAGTACTTC.

V and J are TRBV5-4 and TRBJ2-1; TRBD2 matches 7 bases. Germline-derived CDR1 and CDR2 are SGHNT and YYREEE (reference sequence). After removal of 0 bases from V and 10 bases from J, the junction contained 7 bases not matched to a gene. The CDR3 has 14 residues. The CDR3 DNA is TGTGCCAGCAGCTTGGAGGCAGCGGGAAAGGAGCAGTTCTTC. Translated, it gives CASSLEAAGKEQFF.

The chain employs TRBV19 and TRBJ2-3, with D possibly being TRBD2 (6 bases). Germline V gene lookup returns CDR1 LNHDA and CDR2 SQIVND (reference sequence). CDR3 size: 18 residues. V was clipped by 5 bases and J by 4 bases, with 25 bases between them. The CDR3 sequence: CASSVRTVFGSGADTQYF. DNA of the CDR3: TGTGCCAGTAGTGTACGTACGGTGTTCGGGAGCGGAGCAGATACGCAGTATTTT.

For the CDR3, the DNA is TGTGCCACCAGTGATCCACTAGCGGGCACAGATACGCAGTATTTT. It is translated as CATSDPLAGTDTQYF. This chain connects TRBV24-1 to TRBJ2-3; 8 positions match TRBD2. The CDR3 runs to 15 residues. In germline, CDR1 is KGHDR, CDR2 SFDVKD. V was clipped by 3 bases and J by 1 base; unmatched bases: 2.

CDR3 sequence (DNA): TGCAGCGTTTACAGTAACCCCAGGGGGCCGGACTATGGCTACACCTTC. Translation: CSVYSNPRGPDYGYTF. The chain couples TRBV29-1 to TRBJ1-2; 8 nucleotides align to TRBD1. V trimming: 5 bases; J trimming: 3 bases; junction bases outside the gene matches: 14. CDR1 is SQVTM, CDR2 ANQGSEA, per germline. The CDR3 is made up of 16 amino acids.